This T cell receptor (beta chain) was sequenced for a study of blood T cell repertoires in COVID-19. At the level of the study: Both acute and convalescent COVID-19 samples were obtained from the United States, Italy and Spain. PBMCs, B-cell-depleted T cells, or T cells were the source of the cDNA or gDNA that made up the material.

Original analysis: Reference gene primer amplification in the assay estimated nucleated cell counts. The assay was immunoSEQ multiplex PCR, and TCRdb's table has in-frame clones only and misses some. The DNA gave D and trimming, while V, J and clone size come from that table. The repertoire holds about 96,000 clones, around 84% seen once, with around a sixth in the top ten. In germline, CDR1 is SSHAT, CDR2 FNYEAQ (reference sequence). The CDR3 has 14 residues. V gave up 5 bases and J gave up 0 bases; unmatched junction bases: 4. This chain links TRBV7-7 with TRBJ2-7; the match to TRBD2 covers 7 bases. Sequenced input: peripheral blood. The clonotype comes from a woman between 55 and 75 years old with acute or convalescent COVID-19. This chain's CDR3 is CASSPGLTSYEQYF. In nucleotides, the CDR3 is TGTGCCAGCAGCCCGGGACTAACCTCCTACGAGCAGTACTTC. The entire variable domain, with the rest obtained from reference TRBV7-7 and TRBJ2-7, is as follows: GAGVSQSPRYKVTKRGQDVTLRCDPISSHATLYWYQQALGQGPEFLTYFNYEAQPDKSGLPSDRFSAERPEGSISTLTIQRTEQRDSAMYRCASSPGLTSYEQYFGPGTRLTVT.